These 20 T cell receptor beta chains came from one sample sequenced in a study of T cell responses to AZD1222 COVID-19 vaccine. Method: immunoSEQ multiplex PCR; TCRdb's copy keeps in-frame clones and lacks some. This sample has about 160,000 clones; about 91% occur once, and the top ten carry approximately 2%. Source: peripheral blood, taken on day 0 of AZD1222 vaccination. These receptors originate from an adult in good health.

There are many counts of this clone. The chain uses TRBV28 and TRBJ1-5, with a tentative D call TRBD1 (5 bases). Germline V gives CDR1 MDHEN, CDR2 SYDVKM. The CDR3 runs to 14 residues. Trimming shortened V by 8 bases and J by 6 bases, and 17 bases separated the two germline ends. CDR3 bases: TGTGCCAGCCGTTGGGCAGGGATGGGTCAGCCCCAGCATTTT. This encodes CASRWAGMGQPQHF.

The rearrangement joins TRBV19 to TRBJ2-6, with D unresolved. The germline V gene encodes CDR1 LNHDA and CDR2 SQIVND (reference sequence). This CDR3 spans 13 amino acids. V shed 5 bases and J shed 0 bases, with 2 bases lying between them. CDR3 bases: TGTGCCAGTAGTCCCTCTGGGGCCAACGTCCTGACTTTC. Residues: CASSPSGANVLTF.

This chain uses TRBV7-6 with TRBJ1-2; TRBD1 might be the D (5 bases). Trimming removed 5 bases at V and 1 base at J, with 11 bases between. Germline loops: CDR1 SGHVS, CDR2 FNYEAQ. This CDR3 is 14 amino acids long. DNA for the CDR3: TGTGCCAGCAGCCTCGGGGCCGGTAACTATGGCTACACCTTC. It yields the protein CASSLGAGNYGYTF.

The genes are TRBV28 and TRBJ2-4; a weak D match, TRBD2 (6 bases). This CDR3 is 16 amino acids long. From germline, CDR1 is MDHEN and CDR2 SYDVKM. V lost 2 bases, J lost 0 bases, and 11 bases lay in between. CDR3 residues: CASSLGTSIAKNIQYF. The CDR3 nucleotides read TGTGCCAGCAGTTTAGGGACTTCCATAGCCAAAAACATTCAGTACTTC. Full variable domain (outside the CDR3, taken from reference TRBV28 and TRBJ2-4): DVKVTQSSRYLVKRTGEKVFLECVQDMDHENMFWYRQDPGLGLRLIYFSYDVKMKEKGDIPEGYSVSREKKERFSLILESASTNQTSMYLCASSLGTSIAKNIQYFGAGTRLSVL.

This clone was seen a handful of times. The chain recombines TRBV27 with TRBJ1-1, with D possibly TRBD1 on 5 matching bases. The ends were cut back, 3 bases at V and 4 bases at J, with 12 bases in the middle. The CDR3 consists of 14 residues. The V gene's germline CDR1 is MNHEY and CDR2 SMNVEV (reference sequence). The CDR3 DNA reads TGTGCCAGCAGTTTCAGGGTGTCGGGCACTGAAGCTTTCTTT. Amino acids: CASSFRVSGTEAFF.

This chain uses TRBV19 with TRBJ1-1; the match to TRBD1 covers 9 bases. After removal of 9 bases from V and 1 base from J, the junction contained 9 bases not matched to a gene. Looked up from germline, CDR1 is LNHDA and CDR2 is SQIVND (reference sequence). The CDR3 contains 15 residues. This CDR3 reads CASSGQGLRNTEAFF. The CDR3 bases are TGTGCCAGCTCGGGACAGGGCTTACGGAACACTGAAGCTTTCTTT.

The chain is built from TRBV30 and TRBJ2-1, with D perhaps matching TRBD2 (7 bases). The V end lost 5 bases, the J end lost 10 bases, and 21 bases lay between the germline ends. The CDR3 is 14 residues long. Germline assignment: CDR1 GTSNPN and CDR2 SVGIG (reference sequence). The CDR3 loop is CAWANEGGLREQFF. CDR3 sequence (DNA): TGTGCCTGGGCGAACGAGGGGGGGCTTCGCGAGCAGTTCTTC.

The chain uses TRBV29-1 and TRBJ1-4; a possible D gene is TRBD1 (6 bases). This CDR3 has 13 amino acids. V lost 3 bases to trimming and J lost 7 bases, with 12 bases between them. Germline V lookup: CDR1 SQVTM, CDR2 ANQGSEA. CDR3 amino acids: CSVDGGRSEKLFF. In DNA form, the CDR3 reads TGCAGCGTTGACGGGGGGCGTTCTGAAAAACTGTTTTTT.

The V gene is TRBV6-4, the J gene TRBJ2-3; 7 bases align to TRBD2. This CDR3 has 15 amino acids. The V gene's germline CDR1 is MRHNA and CDR2 SNTAGT. The ends lost 3 bases at V and 2 bases at J; junction bases unmatched: 5. CDR3 protein: CASSESSGHTDTQYF. The CDR3 DNA sequence: TGTGCCAGCAGTGAGTCTAGCGGTCACACAGATACGCAGTATTTT.

The J gene is TRBJ2-7, the V gene TRBV9; tentative D call: TRBD1 (6 bases). CDR1 and CDR2 from the germline V gene are SGDLS and YYNGEE. The CDR3 sequence is 14 residues long. V lost 1 base, J lost 5 bases, and 13 bases lay in between. The CDR3 region is CASSVSVGTNEQYF. The CDR3 nucleotides are TGTGCCAGCAGCGTATCGGTCGGGACAAACGAGCAGTACTTC. Supplemented by reference TRBV9 and TRBJ2-7, the full variable domain reads DSGVTQTPKHLITATGQRVTLRCSPRSGDLSVYWYQQSLDQGLQFLIQYYNGEERAKGNILERFSAQQFPDLHSELNLSSLELGDSALYFCASSVSVGTNEQYFGPGTRLTVT.

A few counts support this clone. This chain links TRBV11-2 with TRBJ1-5, with D maybe TRBD1 (5 bases). The V gene lost 0 bases and the J gene lost 4 bases, with 10 bases spanning the gap. Germline V lookup: CDR1 SGHAT, CDR2 FQNNGV. This CDR3 contains 15 residues. CDR3 amino acids: CASSLEGTGNQPQHF. In DNA, the CDR3 is TGTGCCAGCAGCTTAGAGGGGACGGGAAATCAGCCCCAGCATTTT.

The genes are TRBV4-3 and TRBJ2-7; D remains ambiguous. V dropped 1 base and J dropped 4 bases, with 5 bases sitting between them. CDR3 length equals 12 residues. CDR1 and CDR2 from the germline V gene are LGHNA and YSLEER. This chain's CDR3 is CASSQGKYEQYF. CDR3 sequence (DNA): TGCGCCAGCAGCCAAGGTAAGTACGAGCAGTACTTC.

This chain joins TRBV27 and TRBJ1-6, with D possibly TRBD1 on 5 matching bases. The CDR3 has 14 residues. The V gene lost 2 bases and the J gene lost 14 bases, with 16 bases spanning the gap. Germline V lookup: CDR1 MNHEY, CDR2 SMNVEV (reference sequence). CDR3 loop: CASSLRQGNQALHF. The CDR3 region has the DNA TGTGCCAGCAGTTTAAGGCAGGGAAATCAGGCCCTCCACTTT.

The chain joins TRBV6-5 to TRBJ1-1; D ambiguous. Germline V gene lookup returns CDR1 MNHEY and CDR2 SVGAGI. The V end lost 3 bases, the J end lost 6 bases, and 11 bases lay between the germline ends. The CDR3 has 13 residues. CDR3 in amino acids: CASSYASGSEAFF. CDR3 nucleotide sequence: TGTGCCAGCAGTTATGCGTCAGGCTCTGAAGCTTTCTTT.

The genes are TRBV5-8 and TRBJ2-7, with D hard to call. Trimming removed 4 bases at V and 7 bases at J, with 12 bases between. CDR1 is SGHTS and CDR2 is YDEGEE in the germline V gene. The CDR3 has 12 residues. The CDR3 DNA reads as TGTGCCAGCAGCGTCGACTGGGGTGAGCAGTACTTC. It codes for CASSVDWGEQYF.

This sequence joins TRBV4-3 and TRBJ2-7; either TRBD1 or TRBD2 may fit D (6 bases each). CDR3 length equals 19 residues. Trimming took 2 bases from V and 6 from J, leaving 29 bases between them. CDR1 LGHNA and CDR2 YSLEER come from the germline V gene. The CDR3 reads CASSQRSSPGAGEVGEQYF. The CDR3 coding sequence is TGCGCCAGCAGCCAACGCTCCTCGCCGGGTGCAGGGGAGGTGGGCGAGCAGTACTTC.

The chain couples TRBV11-2 to TRBJ2-2; tentative D call: TRBD1 (5 bases). The ends were cut back, 1 base at V and 5 bases at J, with 11 bases in the middle. Germline assignment: CDR1 SGHAT and CDR2 FQNNGV. The CDR3 spans 15 residues. The CDR3 is CASSLVQGRTGELFF. Written as DNA, the CDR3 is TGTGCCAGCAGCTTAGTGCAGGGAAGGACCGGGGAGCTGTTTTTT.

This chain links TRBV30 with TRBJ1-5; possible D gene TRBD1, 6 bases. Germline V lookup: CDR1 GTSNPN, CDR2 SVGIG (reference sequence). Trimming pared 8 bases from V and 4 bases from J, leaving 18 bases between. The CDR3 is made up of 14 amino acids. The CDR3 here is CAQSLQGWNQPQHF. CDR3 DNA sequence: TGTGCCCAATCTTTACAGGGATGGAATCAGCCCCAGCATTTT.

The gene calls are TRBV29-1 and TRBJ1-1; unclear D gene. This CDR3 contains 12 residues. Germline V gene lookup returns CDR1 SQVTM and CDR2 ANQGSEA. V lost 1 base and J lost 4, with 7 bases in between. Here the CDR3 DNA reads TGCAGCGTTGAAGTTCGAGGCACTGAAGCTTTCTTT. Its protein product is CSVEVRGTEAFF. Together with reference TRBV29-1 and TRBJ1-1, the CDR3 gives the full variable domain: SAVISQKPSRDICQRGTSLTIQCQVDSQVTMMFWYRQQPGQSLTLIATANQGSEATYESGFVIDKFPISRPNLTFSTLTVSNMSPEDSSIYLCSVEVRGTEAFFGQGTRLTVV.

The rearrangement joins TRBV11-2 to TRBJ1-2; D possibly corresponds to TRBD1 (5 bases). The CDR3 is 14 residues long. V was trimmed by 4 bases and J by 12 bases, leaving 21 bases between them. CDR1 and CDR2 (germline): SGHAT, FQNNGV. CDR3 bases: TGTGCCAGCAGCTCGGGATCCGCTCCCCGGACACACACCTTC. This encodes CASSSGSAPRTHTF.